The T cell receptor beta chain under discussion was sequenced for a study of blood T cell repertoires in COVID-19. Overall study: Material from acute and convalescent COVID-19 was sourced from the United States, Italy and Spain. PBMCs, B-cell-depleted T cells, or T cells provided the cDNA or gDNA that made up the material.

Enrolled during active infection, Seattle patients were then followed longitudinally. Original handling: Amplification from reference gene primers served as the basis for estimated nucleated cell counts. Here immunoSEQ multiplex PCR was the method, and the copy in TCRdb shows in-frame clones only, minus some. The D gene and trimming were derived from the DNA, and the V and J assignments and clone size from that table. The table shows roughly 69,000 clones, with around 82% occurring only once. The sample was peripheral blood. The TCR comes from a man aged 55-75 years with COVID-19, enrolled during active disease.

The CDR3 reads CASSVEPTGVNEQFF. CDR3 nucleotide sequence: TGTGCCAGCAGCGTAGAACCGACAGGGGTGAATGAGCAGTTCTTC. The chain recombines TRBV9 with TRBJ2-1; 8 bases match TRBD1. Per germline, CDR1 SGDLS and CDR2 YYNGEE. The CDR3 extends over 15 amino acids. With V trimmed by 0 bases and J by 7 bases, 6 bases remained unmatched.